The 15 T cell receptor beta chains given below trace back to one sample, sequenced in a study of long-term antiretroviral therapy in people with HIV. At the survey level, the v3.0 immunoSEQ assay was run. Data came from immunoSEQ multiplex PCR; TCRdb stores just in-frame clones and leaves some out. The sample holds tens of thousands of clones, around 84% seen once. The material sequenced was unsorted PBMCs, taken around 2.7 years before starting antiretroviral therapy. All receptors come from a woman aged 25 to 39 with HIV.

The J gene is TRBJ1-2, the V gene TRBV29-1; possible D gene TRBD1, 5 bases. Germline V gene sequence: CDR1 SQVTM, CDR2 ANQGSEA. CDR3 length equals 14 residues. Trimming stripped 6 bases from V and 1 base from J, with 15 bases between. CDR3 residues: CSVGRDGSNYGYTF. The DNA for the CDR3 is TGCAGCGTGGGCCGGGACGGAAGTAACTATGGCTACACCTTC. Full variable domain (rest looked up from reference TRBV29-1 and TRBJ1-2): SAVISQKPSRDICQRGTSLTIQCQVDSQVTMMFWYRQQPGQSLTLIATANQGSEATYESGFVIDKFPISRPNLTFSTLTVSNMSPEDSSIYLCSVGRDGSNYGYTFGSGTRLTVV.

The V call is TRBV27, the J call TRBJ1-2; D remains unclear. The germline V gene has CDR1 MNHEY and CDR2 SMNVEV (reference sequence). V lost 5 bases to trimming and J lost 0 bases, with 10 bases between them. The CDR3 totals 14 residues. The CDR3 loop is CASSPRAANYGYTF. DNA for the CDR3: TGTGCCAGCAGTCCCAGAGCTGCTAACTATGGCTACACCTTC.

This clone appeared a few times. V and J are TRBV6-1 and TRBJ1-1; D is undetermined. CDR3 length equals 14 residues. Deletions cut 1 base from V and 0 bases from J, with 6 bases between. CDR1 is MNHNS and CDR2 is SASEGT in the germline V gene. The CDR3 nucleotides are TGTGCCAGCAGTGAAGTCTACGTGAACACTGAAGCTTTCTTT. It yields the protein CASSEVYVNTEAFF.

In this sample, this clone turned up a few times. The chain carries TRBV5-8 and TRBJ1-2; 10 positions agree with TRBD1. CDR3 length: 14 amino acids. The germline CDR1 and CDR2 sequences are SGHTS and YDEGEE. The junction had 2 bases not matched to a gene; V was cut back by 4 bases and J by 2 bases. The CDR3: CASSPGQGNYGYTF. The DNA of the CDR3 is TGTGCCAGCAGCCCGGGACAGGGGAACTATGGCTACACCTTC.

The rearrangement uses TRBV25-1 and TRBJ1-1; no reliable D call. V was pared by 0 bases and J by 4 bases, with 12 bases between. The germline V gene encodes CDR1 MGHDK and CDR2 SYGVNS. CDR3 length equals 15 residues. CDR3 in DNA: TGTGCCAGCAGTGAATATGCTGGCATCGGCACTGAAGCTTTCTTT. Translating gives CASSEYAGIGTEAFF.

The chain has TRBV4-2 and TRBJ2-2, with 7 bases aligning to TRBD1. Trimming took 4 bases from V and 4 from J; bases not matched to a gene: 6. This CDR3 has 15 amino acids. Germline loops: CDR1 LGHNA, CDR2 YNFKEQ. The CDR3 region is CASSRLPGGTGELFF. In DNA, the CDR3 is TGTGCCAGCAGCCGGTTACCAGGGGGCACCGGGGAGCTGTTTTTT.

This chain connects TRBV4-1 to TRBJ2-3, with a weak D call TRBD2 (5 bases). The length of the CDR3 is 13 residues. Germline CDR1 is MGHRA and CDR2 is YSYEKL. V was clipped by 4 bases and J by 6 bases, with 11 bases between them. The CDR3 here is CASSPSSGDTQYF. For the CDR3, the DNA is TGCGCCAGCAGCCCATCAAGCGGCGATACGCAGTATTTT.

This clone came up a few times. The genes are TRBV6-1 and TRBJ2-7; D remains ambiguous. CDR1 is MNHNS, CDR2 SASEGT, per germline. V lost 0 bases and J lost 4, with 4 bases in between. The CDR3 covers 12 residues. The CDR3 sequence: CASSEAAYEQYV. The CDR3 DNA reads TGTGCCAGCAGTGAAGCAGCATACGAGCAGTACGTC.

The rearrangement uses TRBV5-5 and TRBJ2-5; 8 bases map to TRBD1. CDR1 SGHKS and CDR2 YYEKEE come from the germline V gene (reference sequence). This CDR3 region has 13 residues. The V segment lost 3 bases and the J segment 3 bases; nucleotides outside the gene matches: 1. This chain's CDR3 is CASSSGGEETQYF. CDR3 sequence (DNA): TGTGCCAGCAGCTCAGGGGGCGAAGAGACCCAGTACTTC.

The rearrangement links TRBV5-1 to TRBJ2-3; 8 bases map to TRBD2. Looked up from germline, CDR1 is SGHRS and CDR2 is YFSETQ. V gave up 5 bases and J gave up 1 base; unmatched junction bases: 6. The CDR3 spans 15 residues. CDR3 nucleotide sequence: TGCGCCAGCAGGGCCACTAGCGGCCGCACAGATACGCAGTATTTT. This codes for CASRATSGRTDTQYF.

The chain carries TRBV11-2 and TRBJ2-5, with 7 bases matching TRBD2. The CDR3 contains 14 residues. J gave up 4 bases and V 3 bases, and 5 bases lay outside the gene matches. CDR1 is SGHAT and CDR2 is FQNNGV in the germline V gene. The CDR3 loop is CASSFGGGGETQYF. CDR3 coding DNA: TGTGCCAGCAGCTTTGGGGGGGGTGGAGAGACCCAGTACTTC.

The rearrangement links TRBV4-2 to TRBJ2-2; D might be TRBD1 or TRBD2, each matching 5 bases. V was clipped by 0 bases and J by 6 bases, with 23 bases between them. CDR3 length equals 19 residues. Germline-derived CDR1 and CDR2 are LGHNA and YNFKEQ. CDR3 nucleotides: TGTGCCAGCAGCCAAGACAATGGGGGAAAAGGTGGGGCGGCCGGGGAGCTGTTTTTT. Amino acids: CASSQDNGGKGGAAGELFF.

In nucleotides, the CDR3 is TGTGCCAGCAGTGAAGCCAAGGTCGCGGGGGGGTGGAATGAGCAGTTCTTC. Translation: CASSEAKVAGGWNEQFF. V and J are TRBV2 and TRBJ2-1; 9 positions match TRBD2. This CDR3 is 17 amino acids long. CDR1 SNHLY and CDR2 FYNNEI come from the germline V gene. V gave up 0 bases and J gave up 7 bases; unmatched junction bases: 10.

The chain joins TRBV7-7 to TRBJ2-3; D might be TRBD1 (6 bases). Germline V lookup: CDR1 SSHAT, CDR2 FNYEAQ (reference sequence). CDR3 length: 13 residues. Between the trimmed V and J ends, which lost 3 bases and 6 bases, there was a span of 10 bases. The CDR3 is CASSFSGVDTQYF. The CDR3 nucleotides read TGTGCCAGCAGCTTTTCAGGGGTGGATACGCAGTATTTT.

The CDR3 region has the DNA TGTGCCAGCAGCGTAGTAGCAGGCTATGGCTACACCTTC. It codes for CASSVVAGYGYTF. V and J are TRBV9 and TRBJ1-2; no reliable D call. Trimming removed 0 bases at V and 4 bases at J, with 7 bases between. The CDR3 loop spans 13 amino acids. Germline CDR1 and CDR2: SGDLS and YYNGEE. Using reference TRBV9 and TRBJ1-2 for the parts outside the CDR3, the full variable domain is DSGVTQTPKHLITATGQRVTLRCSPRSGDLSVYWYQQSLDQGLQFLIQYYNGEERAKGNILERFSAQQFPDLHSELNLSSLELGDSALYFCASSVVAGYGYTFGSGTRLTVV.